The 28 T cell receptor beta chains below were found in one sample sequenced in a study of regulatory T cells in long-lasting Graves disease. Investigators prepared the TCR beta libraries by applying iRepertoire HTBI primers and Arm-PCR of CDR3 regions. From the multiplex PCR reads, TCRdb called clonotypes with MiXCR, one entry per CDR3 protein. The data show 500,000 to 800,000 distinct CDR3 sequences, with about 30% seen just once and around 42% held by the top ten. Time point specified: persistent/refractory GD, antithyroid drugs over 5 years with positive TRAb. Preparation of the TCR library used RNA extracted from PBMCs. Specimen: peripheral blood mononuclear cells (PBMCs), collected when the disease was refractory, from a patient treated with antithyroid drugs. Every receptor here comes from a female donor with Graves disease.

The chain has TRBV3-1 and TRBJ2-7; 13 nucleotides line up with TRBD2. This CDR3 comprises 14 residues. The junction had 4 bases not matched to a gene; V was cut back by 11 bases and J by 0 bases. Germline values: CDR1 LGHDT, CDR2 YNNKEL (reference sequence). The chain's CDR3 is CAVRTSGSSYEQYF. The CDR3 DNA follows: TGTGCCGTCCGGACTAGCGGGAGCTCCTACGAGCAGTACTTC.

The chain combines TRBV5-1 with TRBJ2-5, with 8 bases lining up with TRBD2. CDR3 size: 15 residues. V trimming: 0 bases; J trimming: 5 bases; junction bases outside the gene matches: 6. Germline-derived CDR1 and CDR2 are SGHRS and YFSETQ. CDR3 sequence (DNA): TGCGCCAGCAGCTTGGGGGCCCGGGAGGGGGAGACCCAGTACTTC. This sequence encodes CASSLGAREGETQYF.

This clonotype has just one count. The rearrangement joins TRBV7-7 to TRBJ2-2; the D call may be TRBD1 or TRBD2 (5 bases each). Trimming took 6 bases from V and 5 from J, leaving 19 bases between them. The germline V gene has CDR1 SSHAT and CDR2 FNYEAQ (reference sequence). The CDR3 length is 16 residues. CDR3 region: CASRDTFEGKTGELFF. CDR3 sequence (DNA): TGTGCCAGCAGGGACACCTTTGAGGGAAAGACCGGGGAGCTGTTTTTT.

The rearrangement links TRBV6-2 or TRBV6-3 to TRBJ1-2, with no clear D. Germline values: CDR1 MNHEY, CDR2 SVGEGT. Trimming shortened V by 2 bases and J by 0 bases, and 10 bases separated the two germline ends. The CDR3 runs to 15 residues. CDR3 region: CASSYPLGSNYGYTF. CDR3 coding DNA: TGTGCCAGCAGTTACCCCCTTGGCTCTAACTATGGCTACACCTTC.

This sequence joins TRBV12-3 or TRBV12-4 and TRBJ2-1; 11 bases are a match to TRBD2. The CDR3 contains 16 residues. V shed 5 bases, J shed 3 bases, and the junction held 6 bases outside the gene matches. CDR3 loop: CASSQLAGVIYNEQFF. The DNA of the CDR3 is TGTGCCAGCAGTCAACTAGCGGGAGTGATCTACAATGAGCAGTTCTTC.

This clonotype was counted between two and nine times. This CDR3 is CASSERGTNEKLFF. The CDR3 nucleotides are TGCGCCAGCAGTGAGAGGGGAACTAATGAAAAACTGTTTTTT. The V call is TRBV10-2, the J call TRBJ1-4; D may be TRBD1 (5 bases). Germline V gives CDR1 WSHSY, CDR2 SAAADI. This CDR3 has 14 amino acids. V lost 2 bases and J lost 1, with 5 bases in between.

This chain connects TRBV20-1 to TRBJ2-7, with 7 bases fitting TRBD1. The J segment lost 0 bases and the V segment lost 5 bases, leaving 7 bases of the junction unmatched. This CDR3 spans 14 amino acids. Germline loops: CDR1 DFQATT, CDR2 SNEGSKA (reference sequence). The CDR3 DNA is TGCAGTGCTCGACAGGGCGTGGGCTCCTACGAGCAGTACTTC. It encodes CSARQGVGSYEQYF.

This clonotype was seen repeatedly, ten times or more. The V gene is TRBV2, the J gene TRBJ2-7, with TRBD2 matching 11 bases. Germline trimming cut 6 bases from V and 5 bases from J; bases unmatched to any gene: 6. Germline assignment: CDR1 SNHLY and CDR2 FYNNEI. The CDR3 consists of 14 residues. Written as DNA, the CDR3 is TGTGCCAGCAGAGAACTAGCGGGAGTACACGAGCAGTACTTC. It encodes CASRELAGVHEQYF.

This sequence joins TRBV28 and TRBJ2-2; D possibly matches TRBD1 or TRBD2 (6 bases each). Germline V gene data show CDR1 as MDHEN and CDR2 as SYDVKM. This CDR3 has 14 residues. Deletions cut 7 bases from V and 0 bases from J, with 9 bases between. CDR3 region: CASKGGTNTGELFF. The CDR3 region has the DNA TGTGCCAGCAAGGGGGGTACGAACACCGGGGAGCTGTTTTTT. The full variable domain, its missing parts supplied by reference TRBV28 and TRBJ2-2, is DVKVTQSSRYLVKRTGEKVFLECVQDMDHENMFWYRQDPGLGLRLIYFSYDVKMKEKGDIPEGYSVSREKKERFSLILESASTNQTSMYLCASKGGTNTGELFFGEGSRLTVL.

The genes are TRBV29-1 and TRBJ1-3, with 8 bases identical to TRBD1. The V and J ends lost 6 bases and 4 bases, in that order; junction bases with no gene match: 2. This CDR3 contains 12 residues. CDR1 is SQVTM, CDR2 ANQGSEA, per germline. In DNA, the CDR3 is TGCAGCGTCGGGACAGGCGGAAACACCATATATTTT. It yields the protein CSVGTGGNTIYF.

This clonotype turned up a few times. V usage is TRBV20-1 and J usage is TRBJ1-2; D is uncertain. This CDR3 has 12 residues. Trimming left V 3 bases short and J 7 bases short, with 12 bases between. The germline V gene has CDR1 DFQATT and CDR2 SNEGSKA (reference sequence). CDR3 amino acids: CSARPRAVGYTF. The CDR3 DNA reads as TGCAGTGCTAGGCCCCGGGCGGTTGGCTACACCTTC.

The chain uses TRBV20-1 and TRBJ1-2; D might be TRBD1 (6 bases). With 4 bases removed from V and 0 bases from J, the gap between germline ends came to 12 bases. The V gene's germline CDR1 is DFQATT and CDR2 SNEGSKA (reference sequence). The CDR3 consists of 14 residues. The CDR3 DNA reads as TGCAGTGCTAATAACAGGGAGCCTAACTATGGCTACACCTTC. It translates to CSANNREPNYGYTF.

The chain is built from TRBV10-3 and TRBJ1-5; tentative D call: TRBD1 (5 bases). CDR3 size: 14 residues. CDR1 and CDR2 (germline): ENHRY, SYGVKD. The V gene lost 1 base and the J gene lost 4 bases, with 8 bases spanning the gap. The CDR3 here is CAISEYQGNQPQHF. For the CDR3, the DNA is TGTGCCATCAGTGAGTACCAGGGTAATCAGCCCCAGCATTTT.

This clonotype was seen ten or more times. The chain is built from TRBV3-1 and TRBJ2-7; TRBD1 is a possible D gene (5 bases). CDR3 length equals 13 residues. Deletions cut 4 bases from V and 0 bases from J, with 7 bases between. Germline V gives CDR1 LGHDT, CDR2 YNNKEL (reference sequence). CDR3 nucleotide sequence: TGTGCCAGCAGCCGGACAAGCTCCTACGAGCAGTACTTC. As protein: CASSRTSSYEQYF.

The gene calls are TRBV3-1 and TRBJ1-2; no firm D call. Trimming shortened V by 2 bases and J by 5 bases, and 12 bases separated the two germline ends. The germline V gene has CDR1 LGHDT and CDR2 YNNKEL (reference sequence). This CDR3 region has 14 residues. CDR3 DNA sequence: TGTGCCAGCAGCCAAAATATCGGGGTATATGGCTACACCTTC. It translates to CASSQNIGVYGYTF. The entire variable domain, with the rest obtained from reference TRBV3-1 and TRBJ1-2, is as follows: DTAVSQTPKYLVTQMGNDKSIKCEQNLGHDTMYWYKQDSKKFLKIMFSYNNKELIINETVPNRFSPKSPDKAHLNLHINSLELGDSAVYFCASSQNIGVYGYTFGSGTRLTVV.

The chain employs TRBV2 and TRBJ2-7, with 8 bases that match TRBD2. V shed 6 bases, J shed 4 bases, and the junction held 14 bases outside the gene matches. CDR3 size: 16 residues. Germline values: CDR1 SNHLY, CDR2 FYNNEI. This CDR3 is CASRSRVERGLYEQYF. In nucleotides, the CDR3 is TGTGCCAGCAGGTCCCGCGTCGAGCGGGGGTTGTACGAGCAGTACTTC. The full variable domain, completed using reference TRBV2 and TRBJ2-7, is EPEVTQTPSHQVTQMGQEVILRCVPISNHLYFYWYRQILGQKVEFLVSFYNNEISEKSEIFDDQFSVERPDGSNFTLKIRSTKLEDSAMYFCASRSRVERGLYEQYFGPGTRLTVT.

This clonotype was detected ten times or more. This chain connects TRBV3-1 to TRBJ2-5; no firm D call. Germline V CDR1 and CDR2: LGHDT, YNNKEL (reference sequence). There are 14 residues in the CDR3. V lost 0 bases, J lost 1 base, and 6 bases lay in between. The CDR3 here is CASSQDWGQETQYF. DNA for the CDR3: TGTGCCAGCAGCCAAGATTGGGGCCAAGAGACCCAGTACTTC.

The CDR3 DNA follows: TGTGCCAGCAGTTTGGGGACAGGTCCAGATATGTCCTATGGCTACACCTTC. Translated: CASSLGTGPDMSYGYTF. This chain links TRBV6-5 with TRBJ1-2; 8 bases fit TRBD1. Germline V gene lookup returns CDR1 MNHEY and CDR2 SVGAGI. V lost 4 bases, J lost 4 bases, and 14 bases stayed unmatched. The CDR3 extends over 17 amino acids.

This sequence joins TRBV20-1 and TRBJ2-3; TRBD1 might be the D (6 bases). V lost 6 bases and J 2 bases, leaving 12 bases between the germline ends. This CDR3 has 13 amino acids. Germline V gives CDR1 DFQATT, CDR2 SNEGSKA (reference sequence). As DNA, the CDR3 is TGCAGTGCAGGACAGAGACACACAGATACGCAGTATTTT. The encoded protein is CSAGQRHTDTQYF.

CDR3 protein: CASSLVGGSANYGYTF. The CDR3 region has the DNA TGTGCCAGCAGCCTCGTAGGGGGTAGTGCTAACTATGGCTACACCTTC. The genes are TRBV11-2 and TRBJ1-2, with D perhaps matching TRBD1 (6 bases). CDR1 SGHAT and CDR2 FQNNGV come from the germline V gene. V was pared by 5 bases and J by 0 bases, with 16 bases between. The CDR3 extends over 16 amino acids. The variable domain in full, with the rest retrieved from reference TRBV11-2 and TRBJ1-2, is EAGVAQSPRYKIIEKRQSVAFWCNPISGHATLYWYQQILGQGPKLLIQFQNNGVVDDSQLPKDRFSAERLKGVDSTLKIQPAKLEDSAVYLCASSLVGGSANYGYTFGSGTRLTVV.

V is TRBV20-1 and J is TRBJ1-5; D is undetermined. V was pared by 6 bases and J by 1 base, with 10 bases between. This CDR3 region has 13 residues. Germline assignment: CDR1 DFQATT and CDR2 SNEGSKA (reference sequence). The CDR3 protein is CSAASGSNQPQHF. The CDR3 bases are TGCAGTGCCGCCTCGGGAAGCAATCAGCCCCAGCATTTT.

This clonotype occurred many times. The gene calls are TRBV2 and TRBJ1-2; 10 bases line up with TRBD1. V was pared by 6 bases and J by 4 bases, with 8 bases of the junction left unmatched. From germline, CDR1 is SNHLY and CDR2 FYNNEI. CDR3 size: 15 residues. The CDR3 loop is CASSNIRTGGYGYTF. As DNA, the CDR3 is TGTGCCAGCAGCAACATAAGGACAGGGGGCTATGGCTACACCTTC.

This clonotype appeared a few times. The gene calls are TRBV7-2 and TRBJ1-4, with D tentatively TRBD1 (5 bases). Looked up from germline, CDR1 is SGHTA and CDR2 is FQGNSA. The ends were cut back, 5 bases at V and 6 bases at J, with 13 bases in the middle. The CDR3 length is 14 residues. In DNA form, the CDR3 reads TGTGCCAGCAGCGTCCGGGACGGACATGAAAAACTGTTTTTT. This gives the protein CASSVRDGHEKLFF.

V gene TRBV15 combines with J gene TRBJ2-7, with 8 bases that match TRBD1. This CDR3 has 16 residues. CDR1 is LNHNV, CDR2 YYDKDF, per germline (reference sequence). With 3 bases clipped from V and 0 bases from J, the junction kept 7 bases outside the gene matches. This CDR3 reads CATSRGTGDPSYEQYF. In DNA, the CDR3 is TGTGCCACCAGCAGGGGGACAGGTGACCCCTCCTACGAGCAGTACTTC.

The genes are TRBV19 and TRBJ2-4; a weak D match, TRBD2 (5 bases). The V gene's germline CDR1 is LNHDA and CDR2 SQIVND (reference sequence). CDR3 length: 17 amino acids. V was pared by 7 bases and J by 2 bases, with 21 bases between. The CDR3 DNA reads as TGTGCCAGTAACCCCCCGAGGGCGGGTTGGCCCAAAAACATTCAGTACTTC. It is translated as CASNPPRAGWPKNIQYF.

This clonotype was recorded many times. This chain connects TRBV2 to TRBJ2-7, with 10 bases matching TRBD1. V gave up 6 bases and J gave up 3 bases; unmatched junction bases: 8. The CDR3 contains 15 residues. The germline V gene encodes CDR1 SNHLY and CDR2 FYNNEI. The DNA for the CDR3 is TGTGCCAGCAGAAGAGGACAGGGGGGAATCTACGAGCAGTACTTC. Translation: CASRRGQGGIYEQYF. Drawing the rest from reference TRBV2 and TRBJ2-7, the complete variable domain is EPEVTQTPSHQVTQMGQEVILRCVPISNHLYFYWYRQILGQKVEFLVSFYNNEISEKSEIFDDQFSVERPDGSNFTLKIRSTKLEDSAMYFCASRRGQGGIYEQYFGPGTRLTVT.

The J gene is TRBJ1-6, the V gene TRBV9, with TRBD1 matching 7 bases. CDR1 is SGDLS and CDR2 is YYNGEE in the germline V gene. CDR3 size: 12 residues. Unmatched junction bases numbered 6, after V lost 10 bases and J lost 8 bases. CDR3 amino acids: CASRTGDSPLHF. For the CDR3, the DNA is TGTGCCTCGAGGACAGGCGATTCACCCCTCCACTTT.

A word on this clonotype: Compared with germline, one end of the junction differs, possibly owing to a read error. The gene calls are TRBV6-1 and TRBJ2-7; 9 nucleotides match TRBD1. Looked up from germline, CDR1 is MNHNS and CDR2 is SASEGT. This CDR3 contains 14 residues. CDR3 nucleotide sequence: TGTGCCGGCAGTCTACGACAGGGGGTTTACGAGCAGTACTTC. This gives the protein CAGSLRQGVYEQYF.